Each of the 15 T cell receptor beta chains below was sequenced from the same sample in a study of T cells in Graves' hyperthyroidism and ophthalmopathy. The CDR3 regions of TCR beta were amplified from RNA transcripts. The HTBI primer set was used in a first-round RT-PCR of the TCR CDR3. TCRdb reprocessed the multiplex PCR reads via MiXCR and lists one record per CDR3 protein. The data hold under 250,000 distinct CDR3 sequences, with roughly a quarter observed a single time. Specimen: blood. The receptors shown here come from a woman aged 40 to 50 with Graves' ophthalmopathy.

The chain has TRBV19 and TRBJ1-2; D uncertain. Trimming pared 4 bases from V and 4 bases from J, leaving 13 bases between. The CDR3 extends over 14 amino acids. Germline CDR1 is LNHDA and CDR2 is SQIVND (reference sequence). The CDR3 here is CASSRPQGLYGYTF. The CDR3 DNA follows: TGTGCCAGTAGTAGACCACAAGGACTCTATGGCTACACCTTC.

There are many counts of this clonotype. The chain uses TRBV27 and TRBJ1-3, with D unclear. CDR3 size: 15 residues. V was cut by 2 bases and J by 1 base, with 9 bases left in between. Germline V gives CDR1 MNHEY, CDR2 SMNVEV (reference sequence). This chain's CDR3 is CASSLTQASGNTIYF. CDR3 nucleotides: TGTGCCAGCAGTTTAACCCAGGCGTCTGGAAACACCATATATTTT.

This clonotype was counted between two and nine times. The chain links TRBV9 to TRBJ2-2; 9 bases fit TRBD1. The V and J ends lost 1 base and 4 bases, in that order; junction bases with no gene match: 5. This CDR3 is 16 amino acids long. Germline-derived CDR1 and CDR2 are SGDLS and YYNGEE. The CDR3 coding sequence is TGTGCCAGCAGCGTAAGTGGGACAGGGCTCACCGGGGAGCTGTTTTTT. This sequence encodes CASSVSGTGLTGELFF.

The chain carries TRBV2 and TRBJ1-6; D gene ambiguous. V was shortened by 7 bases and J by 6 bases, with 10 bases between the two germline ends. The CDR3 sequence is 13 residues long. From germline, CDR1 is SNHLY and CDR2 FYNNEI. CDR3 protein: CASISEANSPLHF. In DNA, the CDR3 is TGTGCCAGCATATCCGAAGCTAATTCACCCCTCCACTTT.

This clonotype was seen repeatedly, ten times or more. This chain joins TRBV19 and TRBJ1-2; 9 bases align to TRBD1. CDR1 and CDR2 from the germline V gene are LNHDA and SQIVND (reference sequence). The junction had 5 bases not matched to a gene; V was cut back by 7 bases and J by 2 bases. CDR3 size: 14 residues. CDR3 sequence reads: CASIGQGLNYGYTF. CDR3 nucleotide sequence: TGTGCCAGTATCGGACAGGGGTTGAACTATGGCTACACCTTC.

This clonotype has ten or more counts. The chain carries TRBV25-1 and TRBJ2-3; D is uncertain. The CDR3 has 14 residues. V lost 2 bases to trimming and J lost 0 bases, with 6 bases between them. The germline CDR1 and CDR2 sequences are MGHDK and SYGVNS. The CDR3 sequence is CASSERTSTDTQYF. Written as DNA, the CDR3 is TGTGCCAGCAGTGAACGCACGAGCACAGATACGCAGTATTTT.

V gene TRBV20-1 combines with J gene TRBJ2-2; 9 positions agree with TRBD2. Germline V gene data show CDR1 as DFQATT and CDR2 as SNEGSKA (reference sequence). V dropped 0 bases and J dropped 4; count of bases not matched to a gene: 12. CDR3 length: 18 residues. CDR3 coding DNA: TGCAGTGCTAGAGAAGTCGGGATTGTAGCGGGAGTCACCGGGGAGCTGTTTTTT. Translating gives CSAREVGIVAGVTGELFF.

This chain links TRBV11-2 with TRBJ2-5; 8 positions agree with TRBD2. After removal of 5 bases from V and 3 bases from J, the junction contained 11 bases not matched to a gene. This CDR3 is built from 16 residues. Germline assignment: CDR1 SGHAT and CDR2 FQNNGV. The CDR3 DNA is TGTGCCAGCAGCCCAAATTCCGGGACTAGGGAAGAGACCCAGTACTTC. Amino acids: CASSPNSGTREETQYF.

This clonotype was counted ten times or more. The chain couples TRBV28 to TRBJ2-4; D not certain. The V gene lost 5 bases and the J gene lost 9 bases, with 2 bases spanning the gap. Germline values: CDR1 MDHEN, CDR2 SYDVKM. The CDR3 consists of 9 residues. This chain's CDR3 is CASSGIQYF. The CDR3 nucleotides are TGTGCCAGCAGTGGCATTCAGTACTTC.

This clonotype was counted many times. This chain connects TRBV4-1 to TRBJ2-7, with TRBD2 as a possible D gene (6 bases). Trimming left V 3 bases short and J 2 bases short, with 14 bases between. Germline assignment: CDR1 MGHRA and CDR2 YSYEKL. The CDR3 consists of 15 residues. The CDR3 DNA follows: TGCGCCAGCAGCCATGGAGGAGGGACGGCCTACGAGCAGTACTTC. Translating it yields CASSHGGGTAYEQYF.

The count of this clonotype is one. The junction shows a germline mismatch at one end, possibly a read error. Here the CDR3 reads CSASARANTEAFF. In DNA form, the CDR3 reads TGCAGTGCTAGCGCAAGGGCGAACACTGAAGCCTTCTTT. The chain combines TRBV20-1 with TRBJ1-1; no clear D gene. This CDR3 contains 13 residues. CDR1 is DFQATT, CDR2 SNEGSKA, per germline (reference sequence).

The chain recombines TRBV19 with TRBJ2-5, with 13 bases identical to TRBD2. The CDR3 runs to 18 residues. The V segment lost 6 bases and the J segment 1 base; nucleotides outside the gene matches: 11. Germline V gene sequence: CDR1 LNHDA, CDR2 SQIVND (reference sequence). CDR3 amino acids: CASSPGLAGPTTQETQYF. CDR3 nucleotides: TGTGCCAGTAGCCCGGGACTAGCGGGGCCAACCACCCAAGAGACCCAGTACTTC.

This clonotype has a single count. The rearrangement links TRBV6-5 to TRBJ2-2; the match to TRBD2 covers 11 bases. J was trimmed by 6 bases and V by 3 bases; bases with no gene match: 3. CDR1 is MNHEY and CDR2 is SVGAGI in the germline V gene. This CDR3 spans 15 amino acids. This chain's CDR3 is CASSYGTSGPGELFF. In DNA, the CDR3 is TGTGCCAGCAGTTATGGGACTAGCGGCCCCGGGGAGCTGTTTTTT.

Many counts were recorded for this clonotype. This chain joins TRBV7-6 and TRBJ1-2; D not certain. V was cut by 5 bases and J by 6 bases, with 19 bases left in between. Per the germline V gene, CDR1 is SGHVS and CDR2 is FNYEAQ. CDR3 size: 15 residues. CDR3 loop: CASSVHSELRDGYTF. The CDR3 bases are TGTGCCAGCAGCGTACACTCTGAGCTGAGGGATGGCTACACCTTC.

This clonotype has a count of ten or more. V usage is TRBV6-5 and J usage is TRBJ2-7; 9 positions agree with TRBD2. With V trimmed by 5 bases and J by 2 bases, 4 bases remained unmatched. This CDR3 region has 14 residues. Germline CDR1 MNHEY, CDR2 SVGAGI. For the CDR3, the DNA is TGTGCCAGCAGTAGACTAGCGGTAACCTACGAGCAGTACTTC. Translation gives CASSRLAVTYEQYF.